The entry below describes one TCR beta chain. V lost 2 bases and J lost 9, with 11 bases in between. Germline CDR1 KGHSH, CDR2 LQKENI. The CDR3 runs to 13 residues. The source of the sample is a study of control samples from healthy donors and cancer patients. Produced via immunoSEQ multiplex PCR; TCRdb's table is partial and in-frame only. The top ten clones hold around 2.1% of a sample with 100,000 to 150,000 clones, approximately 90% of them seen once. The chain carries TRBV18 and TRBJ2-1; no clear D. The TCR was taken from a woman aged 45 to 65 in good health. Material for sequencing was blood. The CDR3 DNA reads TGTGCCAGCTCACCATCCGGGTATCGTGAGCAGTTCTTC. Translated, it gives CASSPSGYREQFF.